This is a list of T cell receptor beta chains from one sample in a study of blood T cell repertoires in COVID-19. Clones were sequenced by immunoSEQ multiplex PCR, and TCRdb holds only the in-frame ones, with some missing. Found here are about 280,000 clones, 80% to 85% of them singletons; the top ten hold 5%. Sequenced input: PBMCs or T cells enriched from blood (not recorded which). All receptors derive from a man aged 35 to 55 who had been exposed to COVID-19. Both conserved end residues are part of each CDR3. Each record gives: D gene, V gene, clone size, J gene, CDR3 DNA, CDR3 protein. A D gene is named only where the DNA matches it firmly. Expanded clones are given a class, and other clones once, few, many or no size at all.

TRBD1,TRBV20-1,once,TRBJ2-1,TGCAGTGCTCAAACAGGGGGCTGGCAGTTCTTC,CSAQTGGWQFF
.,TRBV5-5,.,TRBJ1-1,TGTGCCAGCAGCTTACAGGTAGCTGCGGACACTGAAGCTTTCTTT,CASSLQVAADTEAFF
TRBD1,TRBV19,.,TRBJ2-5,TGTGCCAGCAGAGAGACAGGGCCGAGAGAGACCCAGTACTTC,CASRETGPRETQYF
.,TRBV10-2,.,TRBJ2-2,TGCGCCAGCAGTGAGTCTCTATCCGGCACCGGGGAGCTGTTTTTT,CASSESLSGTGELFF
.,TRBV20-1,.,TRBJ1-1,TGCAGTGCTAGTCAGGTTGTGTCCCCCCGGAACACTGAAGCTTTCTTT,CSASQVVSPRNTEAFF
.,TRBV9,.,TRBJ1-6,TGTGCCAGCAGCGTAGACGGGAATTCACCCCTCCACTTT,CASSVDGNSPLHF
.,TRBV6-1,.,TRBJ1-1,TGTGCCAGCAGTGCCGATAGGGGGTATAGGGCGTTGGACACTGAAGCTTTCTTT,CASSADRGYRALDTEAFF
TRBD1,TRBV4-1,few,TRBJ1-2,TGCGCCAGCAGCCAAGCCCGACAGGGTAACTATGGCTACACCTTC,CASSQARQGNYGYTF
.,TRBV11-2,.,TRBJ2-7,TGTGCCAGCAGCCCGGGACTCTCGACGGGGGAGCAGTACTTC,CASSPGLSTGEQYF
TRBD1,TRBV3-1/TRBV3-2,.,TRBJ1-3,TGTGCCAGCAGCCAACGGACAGGGGGCATGGACACCATATATTTT,CASSQRTGGMDTIYF
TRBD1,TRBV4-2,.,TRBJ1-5,TGTGCCAGCAGCCCCGGGACAGGGGTTCGCAATCAGCCCCAGCATTTT,CASSPGTGVRNQPQHF
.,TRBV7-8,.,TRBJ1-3,TGTGCCAGCAGCTTAGCGAACAGGAAGTTCTCGAACACCATATATTTT,CASSLANRKFSNTIYF
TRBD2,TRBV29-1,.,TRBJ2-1,TGCAGCGTTGTAAGCGGGAGGAGGGGGCAGCAGTTCTTC,CSVVSGRRGQQFF
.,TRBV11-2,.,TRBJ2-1,TGTGCCAGCAGCGTAGGTGGGACTCAGAATGAGCAGTTCTTC,CASSVGGTQNEQFF
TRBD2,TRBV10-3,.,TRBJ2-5,TGTGCCATCAGTGACCTTAGGACTAGCGGGACCCCTAACGGGCCAGAGACCCAGTACTTC,CAISDLRTSGTPNGPETQYF
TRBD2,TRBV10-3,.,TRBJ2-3,TGTGCCATCAGTGACTCAGCGGGAGACCTTAATACGCAGTATTTT,CAISDSAGDLNTQYF
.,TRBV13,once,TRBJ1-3,TGTGCCAGCAGCTTAGGCGCAACTGAGGAGGACACCATATATTTT,CASSLGATEEDTIYF
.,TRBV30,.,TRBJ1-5,TGTGCCTGGGGAAAGCGGTCGACTAATCAGCCCCAGCATTTT,CAWGKRSTNQPQHF
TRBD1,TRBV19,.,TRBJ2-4,TGTGCCAGAAGGGACAGGGGCCGACCCCTAGCCAAAAACATTCAGTACTTC,CARRDRGRPLAKNIQYF
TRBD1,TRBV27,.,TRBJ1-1,TGTGCCAGCAGGGTTCAGGGGGCCTGGACTGAAGCTTTCTTT,CASRVQGAWTEAFF
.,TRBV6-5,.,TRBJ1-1,TGTGCCAGCAGTTACGCGGGGCTAAAGAACACTGAAGCTTTCTTT,CASSYAGLKNTEAFF
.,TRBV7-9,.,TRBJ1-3,TGTGCCAGCAGCGAATGGGGAGATGGAAACACCATATATTTT,CASSEWGDGNTIYF
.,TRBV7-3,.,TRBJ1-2,TGTGCCAGCAGCGAGCAGGCTAACTATGGCTACACCTTC,CASSEQANYGYTF
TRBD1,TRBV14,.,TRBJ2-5,TGTGCCAGCAGCCCCCTGGGACAGATAAAGACCCAGTACTTC,CASSPLGQIKTQYF
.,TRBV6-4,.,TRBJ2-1,TGTGCCAGCAGTGACGGTGGGAGTATCTATGAGCAGTTCTTC,CASSDGGSIYEQFF
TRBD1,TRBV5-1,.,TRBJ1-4,TGCGCCAGCAGCTTGGCAGGGGGCGATGAAAAACTGTTTTTT,CASSLAGGDEKLFF
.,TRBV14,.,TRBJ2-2,TGTGCCAGCAGCCAATTAGTCCTCACCGGGGAGCTGTTTTTT,CASSQLVLTGELFF
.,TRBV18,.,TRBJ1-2,TGTGCCAGCTCACCAGAGGACGGACTTTATGGCTACACCTTC,CASSPEDGLYGYTF
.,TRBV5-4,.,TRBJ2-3,TGTGCCAGCAGCTCCTTCGAGTGGTCTAGCTTCTGGACAGATACGCAGTATTTT,CASSSFEWSSFWTDTQYF
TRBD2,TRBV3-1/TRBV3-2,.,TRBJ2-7,TGTGCCAGCAGCCGGGACGGGGGGACCTACGAGCAGTACTTC,CASSRDGGTYEQYF
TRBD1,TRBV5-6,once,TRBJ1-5,TGTGCCAGCAGCTTGGAGGGGGCAAGCAATCAGCCCCAGCATTTT,CASSLEGASNQPQHF
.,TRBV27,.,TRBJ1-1,TGTGCCAGCACCACCCTCTTGGGGGGGATGAACACTGAAGCTTTCTTT,CASTTLLGGMNTEAFF
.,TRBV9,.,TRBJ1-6,TGTGCCAGCAGCGCACAGCCGAATTCACCCCTCCACTTT,CASSAQPNSPLHF
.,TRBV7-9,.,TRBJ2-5,TGTGCCAGCAGCTTCCTACTAGCCGGGGGGACCCAGTACTTC,CASSFLLAGGTQYF
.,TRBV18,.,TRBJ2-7,TGTGCCAGCTCACCATCAGACGGGACCTACGAGCAGTACTTC,CASSPSDGTYEQYF
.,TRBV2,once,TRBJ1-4,TGTGCCAGTCTCCCCTCGCGGGGCGAACTGTTTTTT,CASLPSRGELFF
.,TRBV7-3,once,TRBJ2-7,TGTGCCAGCAGCTTACAAGCAGGGTGGGACGAGCAGTACTTC,CASSLQAGWDEQYF
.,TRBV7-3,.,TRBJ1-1,TGTGCCAGCAGCTCCCCAGGGAACACTGAAGCTTTCTTT,CASSSPGNTEAFF
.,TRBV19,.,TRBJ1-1,TGTGCCAGTAGTATAAAGTATTCTGGGGGGGCTTTCTTT,CASSIKYSGGAFF
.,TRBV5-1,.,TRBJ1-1,TGCGCCAGCAGCTTGCAACGTCTTGCCGGGAGTGAAGCTTTCTTT,CASSLQRLAGSEAFF
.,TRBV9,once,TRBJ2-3,TGTGCCAGCAGCGTAGATTTAGCTCTCGATACGCAGTATTTT,CASSVDLALDTQYF
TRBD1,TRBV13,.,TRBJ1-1,TGTGCCAGCAGCTTAGCCGGGACAGGCACTGAAGCTTTCTTT,CASSLAGTGTEAFF
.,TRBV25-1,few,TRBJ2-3,TGTGCCAGCAGTGAATATGCTCTAACAGATACGCAGTATTTT,CASSEYALTDTQYF
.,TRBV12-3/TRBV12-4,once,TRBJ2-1,TGTGCCAGCAACCTCGGCCCCCCCAGGCGGCAGTTCTTC,CASNLGPPRRQFF
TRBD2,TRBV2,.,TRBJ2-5,TGTGCCAGCTTGCGCCTAGCGGGAGGGGGGGAGACCCAGTACTTC,CASLRLAGGGETQYF
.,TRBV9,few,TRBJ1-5,TGTGCCAGCAGCGTACAGGGTGGCAATCAGCCCCAGCATTTT,CASSVQGGNQPQHF